This T cell receptor (beta chain) was identified in a study of vaccination effects on CD4 cells after COVID-19. Expansion of antigen-specific CD4+ T cells with viral peptide pools was carried out by the ViraFEST assay before sequencing. The culture ran for 10 days, and then CD4+ T cells were isolated. From March to December 2020, the person had a SARS-CoV-2 infection that was confirmed by PCR. On this clone itself: The antigen is undetermined.

TCRdb keeps only in-frame clones here, not all; method: immunoSEQ multiplex PCR. Here the sample spans tens of thousands of clones, more than 75% being singletons. This TCR derives from a human donor who had a prior SARS-CoV-2 infection. The input for sequencing was CD4+ T cells from PBMCs cultured with HIV peptides, taken before COVID-19 vaccination. Subset of the sample: HIV-1 Nef peptide pool negative control/reference culture.

The CDR3 region is CASSSTGRSSYEQYF. In nucleotides, the CDR3 is TGTGCCAGCAGCTCCACGGGACGGAGCTCCTACGAGCAGTACTTC. The J gene is TRBJ2-7, the V gene TRBV5-6, with D tentatively TRBD1 or TRBD2 (5 bases each). The CDR3 consists of 15 residues. Germline loops: CDR1 SGHDT, CDR2 YYEEEE. Trimming took off 3 bases at V and 0 bases at J, with 13 bases between the two ends.